Detailed here is one TCR beta chain. The method was immunoSEQ multiplex PCR; TCRdb's version includes in-frame clones alone and lacks a portion of them. The sample contains about 27,000 clones, 86% of which appear only once. The data were obtained in a study of OX40 agonist ivuxolimab in advanced cancers. Germline V CDR1 and CDR2: SGHDT, YYEEEE. The CDR3 contains 13 residues. V was cut by 2 bases and J by 5 bases, with 7 bases left in between. Source: CD4+ or CD8+ T cells sorted from blood, taken in a trial of the OX40 agonist ivuxolimab. This chain connects TRBV5-6 to TRBJ2-2; a possible D gene is TRBD1 (6 bases). The receptor comes from an adult with an advanced solid tumor such as melanoma, head and neck, liver or kidney cancer. The CDR3 DNA reads as TGTGCCAGCAGCTTTACAGGGACCGGGGAGCTGTTTTTT. Its translation is CASSFTGTGELFF.